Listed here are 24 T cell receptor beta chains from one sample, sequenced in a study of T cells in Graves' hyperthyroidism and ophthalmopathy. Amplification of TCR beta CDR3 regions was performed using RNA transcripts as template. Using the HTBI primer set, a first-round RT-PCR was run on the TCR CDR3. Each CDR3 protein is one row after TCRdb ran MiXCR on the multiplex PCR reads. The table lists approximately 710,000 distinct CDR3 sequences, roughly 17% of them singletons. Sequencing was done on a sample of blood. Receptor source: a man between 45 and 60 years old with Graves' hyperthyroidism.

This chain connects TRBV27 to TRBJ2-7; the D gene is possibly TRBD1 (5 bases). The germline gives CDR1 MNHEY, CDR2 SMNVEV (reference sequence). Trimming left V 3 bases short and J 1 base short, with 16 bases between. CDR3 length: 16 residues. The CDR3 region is CASSFQGSVVSYEQYF. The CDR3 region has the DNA TGTGCCAGCAGTTTTCAGGGCTCGGTCGTTTCCTACGAGCAGTACTTC.

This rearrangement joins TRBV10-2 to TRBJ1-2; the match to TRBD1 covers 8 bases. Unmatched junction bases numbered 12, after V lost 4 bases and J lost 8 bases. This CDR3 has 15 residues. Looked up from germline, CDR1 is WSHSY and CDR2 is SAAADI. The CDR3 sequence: CASSVEVDRGEGYTF. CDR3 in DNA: TGCGCCAGCAGTGTGGAGGTAGACAGGGGAGAAGGCTACACCTTC.

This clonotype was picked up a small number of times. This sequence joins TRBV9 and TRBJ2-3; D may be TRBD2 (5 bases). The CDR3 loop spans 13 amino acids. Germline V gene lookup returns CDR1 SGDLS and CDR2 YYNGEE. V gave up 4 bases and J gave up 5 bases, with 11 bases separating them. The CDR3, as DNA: TGTGCCAGCAGCACCCGTAGCGTAGATACGCAGTATTTT. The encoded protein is CASSTRSVDTQYF.

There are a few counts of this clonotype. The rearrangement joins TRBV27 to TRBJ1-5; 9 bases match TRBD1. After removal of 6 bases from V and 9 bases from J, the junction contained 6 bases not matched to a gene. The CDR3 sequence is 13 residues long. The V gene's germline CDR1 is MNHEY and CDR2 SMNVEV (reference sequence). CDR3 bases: TGTGCCAGCAGCCCCACAGGGGGCGGGCCCCAGCATTTT. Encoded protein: CASSPTGGGPQHF.

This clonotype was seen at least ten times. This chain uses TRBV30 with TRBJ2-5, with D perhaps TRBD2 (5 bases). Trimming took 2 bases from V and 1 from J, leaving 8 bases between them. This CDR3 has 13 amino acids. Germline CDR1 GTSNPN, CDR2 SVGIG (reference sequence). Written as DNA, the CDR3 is TGTGCCTGGAGTACGGGGTCCCAAGAGACCCAGTACTTC. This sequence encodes CAWSTGSQETQYF.

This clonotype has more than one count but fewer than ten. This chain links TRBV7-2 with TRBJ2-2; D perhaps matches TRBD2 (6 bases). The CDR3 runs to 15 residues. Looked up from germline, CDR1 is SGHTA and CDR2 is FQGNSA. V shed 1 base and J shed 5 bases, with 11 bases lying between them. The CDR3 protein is CASSLDGRGTGELFF. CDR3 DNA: TGTGCCAGCAGCTTAGACGGGAGAGGTACCGGGGAGCTGTTTTTT.

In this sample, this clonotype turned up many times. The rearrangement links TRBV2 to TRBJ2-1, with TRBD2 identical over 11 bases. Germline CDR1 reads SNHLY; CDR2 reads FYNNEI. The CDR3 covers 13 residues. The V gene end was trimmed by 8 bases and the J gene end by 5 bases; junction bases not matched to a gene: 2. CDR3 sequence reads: CASPGLADNEQFF. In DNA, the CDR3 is TGTGCCAGCCCGGGACTAGCGGACAATGAGCAGTTCTTC.

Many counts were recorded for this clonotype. The CDR3 DNA reads as TGTGCCAGCAGCTTCAAATCCGGGGGTACGCAGTATTTT. Its translation is CASSFKSGGTQYF. The chain is built from TRBV11-2 and TRBJ2-3; maybe TRBD2 (6 bases). Trimming pared 3 bases from V and 8 bases from J, leaving 12 bases between. The germline gives CDR1 SGHAT, CDR2 FQNNGV. The length of the CDR3 is 13 residues. The full variable domain, rest sourced from reference TRBV11-2 and TRBJ2-3, is EAGVAQSPRYKIIEKRQSVAFWCNPISGHATLYWYQQILGQGPKLLIQFQNNGVVDDSQLPKDRFSAERLKGVDSTLKIQPAKLEDSAVYLCASSFKSGGTQYFGPGTRLTVL.

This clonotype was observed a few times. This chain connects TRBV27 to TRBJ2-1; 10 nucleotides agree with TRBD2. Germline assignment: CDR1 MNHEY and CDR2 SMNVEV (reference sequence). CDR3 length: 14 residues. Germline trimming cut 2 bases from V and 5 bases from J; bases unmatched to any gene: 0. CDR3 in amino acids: CASSLGTSDNEQFF. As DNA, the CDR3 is TGTGCCAGCAGTTTAGGGACTAGCGACAATGAGCAGTTCTTC.

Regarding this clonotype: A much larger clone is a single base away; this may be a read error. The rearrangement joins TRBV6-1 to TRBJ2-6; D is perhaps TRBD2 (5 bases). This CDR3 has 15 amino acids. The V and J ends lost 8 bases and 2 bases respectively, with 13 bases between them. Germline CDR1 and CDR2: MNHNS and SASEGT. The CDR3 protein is CASDEEVAGANVLTF. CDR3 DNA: TGTGCCAGCGATGAGGAGGTTGCTGGGGCCAACGTCCTGACTTTC.

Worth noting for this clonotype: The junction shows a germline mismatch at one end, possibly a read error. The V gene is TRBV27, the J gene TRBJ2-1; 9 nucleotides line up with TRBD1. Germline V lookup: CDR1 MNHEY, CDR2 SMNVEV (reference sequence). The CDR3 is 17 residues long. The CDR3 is CAISPYRGLPSYNEQFF. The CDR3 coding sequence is TGTGCCATCAGTCCCTACAGGGGGCTTCCTTCCTACAATGAGCAGTTCTTC.

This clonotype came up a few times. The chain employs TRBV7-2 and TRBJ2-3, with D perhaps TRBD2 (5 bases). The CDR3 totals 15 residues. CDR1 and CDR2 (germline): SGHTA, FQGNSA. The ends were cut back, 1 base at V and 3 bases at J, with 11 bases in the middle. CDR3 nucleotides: TGTGCCAGCAGCTTAGGGGCGGGCCGAACAGATACGCAGTATTTT. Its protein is CASSLGAGRTDTQYF.

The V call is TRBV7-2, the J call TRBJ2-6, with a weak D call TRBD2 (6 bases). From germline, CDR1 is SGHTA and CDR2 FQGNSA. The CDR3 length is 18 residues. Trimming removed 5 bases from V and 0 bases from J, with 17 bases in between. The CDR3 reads CASSLHGGISSGANVLTF. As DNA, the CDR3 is TGTGCCAGCAGCCTCCACGGAGGGATCAGCTCTGGGGCCAACGTCCTGACTTTC.

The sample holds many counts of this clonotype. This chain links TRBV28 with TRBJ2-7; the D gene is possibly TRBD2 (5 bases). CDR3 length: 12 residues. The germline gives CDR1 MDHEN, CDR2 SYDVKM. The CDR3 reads CAALGSSYEQYF. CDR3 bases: TGTGCAGCGCTGGGGAGCTCCTACGAGCAGTACTTC.

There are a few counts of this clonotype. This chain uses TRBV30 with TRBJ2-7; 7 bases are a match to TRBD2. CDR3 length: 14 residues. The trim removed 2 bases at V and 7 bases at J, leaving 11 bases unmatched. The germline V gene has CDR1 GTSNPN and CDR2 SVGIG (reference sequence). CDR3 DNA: TGTGCCTGGAGTCTTTCCGGGAGGCTAGGGGAGCAGTACTTC. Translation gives CAWSLSGRLGEQYF.

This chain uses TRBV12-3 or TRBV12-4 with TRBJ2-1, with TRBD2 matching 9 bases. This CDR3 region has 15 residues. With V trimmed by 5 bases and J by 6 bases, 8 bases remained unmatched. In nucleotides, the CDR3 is TGTGCCAGCAGTCCCACGGGACTAGCCCTCAATGAGCAGTTCTTC. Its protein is CASSPTGLALNEQFF.

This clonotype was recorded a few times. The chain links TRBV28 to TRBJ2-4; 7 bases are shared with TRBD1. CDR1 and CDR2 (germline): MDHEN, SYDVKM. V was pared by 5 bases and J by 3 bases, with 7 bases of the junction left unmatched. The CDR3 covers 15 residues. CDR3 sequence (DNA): TGTGCCAGCAGTGTACTCCGGGACAGCAAAAACATTCAGTACTTC. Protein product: CASSVLRDSKNIQYF.

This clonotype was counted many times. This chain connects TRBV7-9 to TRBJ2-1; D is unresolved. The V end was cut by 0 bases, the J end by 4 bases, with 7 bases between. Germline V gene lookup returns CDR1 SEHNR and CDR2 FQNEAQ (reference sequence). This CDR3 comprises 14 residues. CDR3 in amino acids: CASSLAGPYNEQFF. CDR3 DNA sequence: TGTGCCAGCAGCTTAGCAGGGCCGTACAATGAGCAGTTCTTC. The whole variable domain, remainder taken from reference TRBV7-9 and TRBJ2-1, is DTGVSQNPRHKITKRGQNVTFRCDPISEHNRLYWYRQTLGQGPEFLTYFQNEAQLEKSRLLSDRFSAERPKGSFSTLEIQRTEQGDSAMYLCASSLAGPYNEQFFGPGTRLTVL.

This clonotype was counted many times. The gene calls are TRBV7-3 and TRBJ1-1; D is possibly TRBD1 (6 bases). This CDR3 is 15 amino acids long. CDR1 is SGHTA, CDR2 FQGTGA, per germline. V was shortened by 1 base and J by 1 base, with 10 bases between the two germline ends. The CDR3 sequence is CASSLRGGRNTEAFF. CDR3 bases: TGTGCCAGCAGCTTAAGGGGGGGGCGGAACACTGAAGCTTTCTTT.

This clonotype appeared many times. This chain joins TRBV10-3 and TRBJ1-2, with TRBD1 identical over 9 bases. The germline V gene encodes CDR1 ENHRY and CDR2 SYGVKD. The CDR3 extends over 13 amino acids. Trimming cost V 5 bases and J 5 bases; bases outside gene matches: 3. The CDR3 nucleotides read TGTGCCATCAGTCCCGGGACAGGGTATGGCTACACCTTC. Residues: CAISPGTGYGYTF.

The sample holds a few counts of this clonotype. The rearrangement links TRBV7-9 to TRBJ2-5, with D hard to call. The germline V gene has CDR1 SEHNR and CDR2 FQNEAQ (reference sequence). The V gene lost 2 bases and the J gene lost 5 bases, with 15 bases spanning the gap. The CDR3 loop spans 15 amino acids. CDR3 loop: CASSLRIYRLETQYF. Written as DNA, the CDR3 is TGTGCCAGCAGCTTACGTATATACAGATTGGAGACCCAGTACTTC.

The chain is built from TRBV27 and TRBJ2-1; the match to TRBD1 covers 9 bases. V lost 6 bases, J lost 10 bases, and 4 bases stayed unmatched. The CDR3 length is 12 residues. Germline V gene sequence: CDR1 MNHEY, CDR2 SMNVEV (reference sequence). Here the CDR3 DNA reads TGTGCCAGCAGAAGGACAGGGGTAGAGCAGTTCTTC. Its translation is CASRRTGVEQFF.

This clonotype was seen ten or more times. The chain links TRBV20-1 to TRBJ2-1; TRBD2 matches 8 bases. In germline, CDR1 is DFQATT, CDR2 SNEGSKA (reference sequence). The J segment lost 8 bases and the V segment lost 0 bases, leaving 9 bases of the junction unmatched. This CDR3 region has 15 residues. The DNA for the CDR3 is TGCAGTGCTAGAGACCTAGCGGGTCCCCACGATGAGCAGTTCTTC. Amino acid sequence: CSARDLAGPHDEQFF.

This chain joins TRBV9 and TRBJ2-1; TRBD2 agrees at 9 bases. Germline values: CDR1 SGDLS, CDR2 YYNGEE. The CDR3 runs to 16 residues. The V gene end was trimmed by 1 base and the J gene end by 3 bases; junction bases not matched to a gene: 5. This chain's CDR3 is CASSVSLAGFYNEQFF. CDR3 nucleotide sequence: TGTGCCAGCAGCGTAAGCCTAGCGGGATTCTACAATGAGCAGTTCTTC.